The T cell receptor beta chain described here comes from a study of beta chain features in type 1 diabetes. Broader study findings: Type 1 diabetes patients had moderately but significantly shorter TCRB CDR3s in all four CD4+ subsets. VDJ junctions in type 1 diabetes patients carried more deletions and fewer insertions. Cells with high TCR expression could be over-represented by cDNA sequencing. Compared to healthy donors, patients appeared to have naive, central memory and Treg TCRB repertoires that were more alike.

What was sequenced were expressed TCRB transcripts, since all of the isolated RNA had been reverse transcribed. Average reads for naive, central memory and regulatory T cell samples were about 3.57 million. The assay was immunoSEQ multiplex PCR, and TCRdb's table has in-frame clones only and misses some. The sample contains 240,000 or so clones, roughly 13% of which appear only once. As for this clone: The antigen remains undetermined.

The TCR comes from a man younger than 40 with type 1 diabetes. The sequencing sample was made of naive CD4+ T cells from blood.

The CDR3 sequence is CSAQAGYEQYF. The CDR3 nucleotides read TGCAGTGCTCAGGCGGGGTACGAGCAGTACTTC. This chain uses TRBV20-1 with TRBJ2-7, with D maybe TRBD2 (6 bases). Germline lookup yields CDR1 DFQATT and CDR2 SNEGSKA (reference sequence). The CDR3 contains 11 residues. The germline V and J ends were trimmed by 5 bases and 4 bases, with 9 bases remaining between them.